These 11 T cell receptor beta chains came from one sample sequenced in a study of OX40 agonist ivuxolimab in advanced cancers. Clones were read by immunoSEQ multiplex PCR, and TCRdb kept only the in-frame ones, dropping some. The sample lists about 79,000 clones; 88% were seen once. The material was CD4+ or CD8+ T cells sorted from blood, obtained in a trial of the OX40 agonist ivuxolimab. The receptors were gathered from an adult with an advanced solid tumor such as melanoma, head and neck, liver or kidney cancer.

The J gene is TRBJ1-5, the V gene TRBV15; D gene uncertain. V shed 0 bases and J shed 11 bases, with 11 bases lying between them. There are 13 residues in the CDR3. Germline V lookup: CDR1 LNHNV, CDR2 YYDKDF (reference sequence). CDR3: CATSRDLRQTQHF. The DNA of the CDR3 is TGTGCCACCAGCAGAGATCTACGCCAGACCCAGCATTTT.

The rearrangement links TRBV6-9 to TRBJ1-2, with D tentatively TRBD1 (6 bases). CDR3 size: 12 residues. Germline loops: CDR1 MNHGY, CDR2 SVAAGI. V lost 10 bases and J 2 bases, leaving 11 bases between the germline ends. The CDR3 region is CATRGGNYGYTF. The DNA for the CDR3 is TGTGCCACCCGAGGGGGGAACTATGGCTACACCTTC.

V usage is TRBV30 and J usage is TRBJ2-7; the match to TRBD2 covers 7 bases. The CDR3 is made up of 13 amino acids. Unmatched junction bases numbered 7, after V lost 4 bases and J lost 4 bases. CDR1 is GTSNPN and CDR2 is SVGIG in the germline V gene (reference sequence). In nucleotides, the CDR3 is TGTGCCTGGAACCGACGTAGCGGGTACGAGCAGTACTTC. Its translation is CAWNRRSGYEQYF.

V is TRBV4-2 and J is TRBJ2-7; 8 positions match TRBD2. From germline, CDR1 is LGHNA and CDR2 YNFKEQ. Trimming cost V 1 base and J 7 bases; bases outside gene matches: 3. CDR3 length: 13 amino acids. The CDR3 DNA follows: TGTGCCAGCAGCCAAGGGCTAGCGGGTGAGCAGTACTTC. It translates to CASSQGLAGEQYF.

CDR3 protein: CASSFQGAVTGELFF. DNA for the CDR3: TGTGCCAGCAGCTTTCAGGGGGCGGTCACCGGGGAGCTGTTTTTT. The chain is built from TRBV11-1 and TRBJ2-2; 8 bases fit TRBD1. In germline, CDR1 is SGHAT, CDR2 FQDESV (reference sequence). The CDR3 runs to 15 residues. Trimming took 3 bases from V and 4 from J; bases not matched to a gene: 4. Variable domain in full (rest from reference TRBV11-1 and TRBJ2-2): EAEVAQSPRYKITEKSQAVAFWCDPISGHATLYWYRQILGQGPELLVQFQDESVVDDSQLPKDRFSAERLKGVDSTLKIQPAELGDSAMYLCASSFQGAVTGELFFGEGSRLTVL.

This clone turned up a few times. The chain joins TRBV4-2 to TRBJ2-2; D call uncertain. Between the trimmed V and J ends, which lost 0 bases and 1 base, there was a span of 6 bases. CDR3 length: 15 amino acids. Germline V gene lookup returns CDR1 LGHNA and CDR2 YNFKEQ. The DNA for the CDR3 is TGTGCCAGCAGCCAAGATCCTTTGAACACCGGGGAGCTGTTTTTT. Translated: CASSQDPLNTGELFF.

The chain links TRBV28 to TRBJ1-5; D call uncertain. The germline gives CDR1 MDHEN, CDR2 SYDVKM. The CDR3 is 12 residues long. V lost 7 bases and J 2 bases, leaving 6 bases between the germline ends. CDR3 loop: CASTNGNQPQHF. The CDR3 nucleotides read TGTGCCAGCACAAACGGCAATCAGCCCCAGCATTTT.

This clone was counted once. This chain connects TRBV11-1 to TRBJ2-2, with 8 bases that match TRBD1. The germline CDR1 and CDR2 sequences are SGHAT and FQDESV (reference sequence). Trimming cost V 5 bases and J 3 bases; bases outside gene matches: 11. The CDR3 has 17 residues. Written as DNA, the CDR3 is TGTGCCAGCAGCCCCTTCCCAGGGGGCCCTCACACCGGGGAGCTGTTTTTT. Protein: CASSPFPGGPHTGELFF.

The V call is TRBV6-1, the J call TRBJ2-2, with 10 nucleotides matching TRBD2. Per germline, CDR1 MNHNS and CDR2 SASEGT. The CDR3 contains 16 residues. V gave up 2 bases and J gave up 2 bases; unmatched junction bases: 2. CDR3 sequence reads: CASSERTSGNTGELFF. The DNA of the CDR3 is TGTGCCAGCAGTGAAAGGACTAGCGGCAACACCGGGGAGCTGTTTTTT.

This chain links TRBV5-1 with TRBJ2-3; 7 nucleotides agree with TRBD1. Germline CDR1 SGHRS, CDR2 YFSETQ. The J segment lost 8 bases and the V segment lost 0 bases, leaving 12 bases of the junction unmatched. CDR3 length: 16 residues. The CDR3 region has the DNA TGCGCCAGCAGCTTGGGAGGGGGCGGGCAGCAAGCTACGCAGTATTTT. It encodes CASSLGGGGQQATQYF.

The gene calls are TRBV5-6 and TRBJ1-2, with D perhaps matching TRBD1 (5 bases). Deletions cut 2 bases from V and 4 bases from J, with 6 bases between. Germline CDR1 and CDR2: SGHDT and YYEEEE. CDR3 size: 12 residues. CDR3 protein: CASSLGVYGYTF. In nucleotides, the CDR3 is TGTGCCAGCAGCTTAGGGGTCTATGGCTACACCTTC.